The source of this T cell receptor beta chain is a study of shared clonotypes between healthy human individuals. Study overall: Aged between 18 and 49, the donors were two women and a few men.

The run depth of the assay was deep. The protocol was immunoSEQ multiplex PCR, while the TCRdb copy is restricted to in-frame clones and leaves out a portion. The repertoire includes millions of clones, 85% to 95% of them detected once, and roughly 0.13% sits in the top ten. The germline V gene has CDR1 ENHRY and CDR2 SYGVKD. This CDR3 spans 13 amino acids. V was clipped by 10 bases and J by 0 bases, with 9 bases between them. The source material was naive CD4+ T cells sorted from blood. Subset given: CD45RA+ positively selected. The chain employs TRBV10-3 and TRBJ2-2, with D perhaps matching TRBD1 (6 bases). The receptor's source is a young man in good health. This CDR3 is CATRDTNTGELFF. CDR3 in DNA: TGTGCCACACGGGACACGAACACCGGGGAGCTGTTTTTT.